One TCR beta chain is described in this entry. The repertoire was sequenced with immunoSEQ multiplex PCR; TCRdb's copy has only in-frame clones and lacks some. The sample holds over 30,000 clones, about 97% seen once. This sample is drawn from a study of T cells in tuberculosis. Across the whole study: The T cells targeted glucose monomycolate, a mycobacterial lipid, via CD1B.

The V gene's germline CDR1 is SGHRS and CDR2 YFSETQ. J lost 4 bases, V lost 5 bases, and 7 bases had no gene match. There are 14 residues in the CDR3. The V call is TRBV5-1, the J call TRBJ1-1; 8 bases align to TRBD1. The material sequenced was PBMCs. This clonotype was obtained from a donor between 5 and 29 years old with latent tuberculosis or without tuberculosis infection. For the CDR3, the DNA is TGCGCCAGCAGGGGTGACAGGGGAAGCACTGAAGCTTTCTTT. It codes for CASRGDRGSTEAFF.